Listed below are T cell receptor beta chains from one sample, sequenced in a study of OX40 agonist ivuxolimab in advanced cancers. Repertoires were generated with immunoSEQ multiplex PCR, while TCRdb's copy carries only in-frame clones and drops some. The repertoire consists of some 90,000 clones, with 80% to 90% occurring once and the leading ten covering roughly 4.5%. The sample here was CD4+ or CD8+ T cells sorted from blood, taken in a trial of the OX40 agonist ivuxolimab. The receptors originated from an adult with an advanced solid tumor such as melanoma, head and neck, liver or kidney cancer. CDR3s include the opening cysteine and the closing phenylalanine or tryptophan. Fields, in order: CDR3 DNA, CDR3 protein, V gene, J gene, clone size, D gene. D genes are given only for firm matches. Size tells how often a clone was seen (once, few, many) or the class of an expanded clone, and some rows leave it out.

TGTGCCAGCAGCCCCTCGGGCGGGGCCTACGAGCAGTACTTC,CASSPSGGAYEQYF,TRBV9,TRBJ2-7,NA,NA
TGTGCCAGCAGCTTAGGACCGGGGTGGGAGACCCAGTACTTC,CASSLGPGWETQYF,TRBV11-3,TRBJ2-5,NA,NA
TGTGCCAGTAGTATAAGGGGGGCCGGGTTTTACACTGAAGCTTTCTTT,CASSIRGAGFYTEAFF,TRBV19,TRBJ1-1,NA,NA
TGTGCCATCAGCGACGGGACGCCAGTCTTCTACGAGCAGTACTTC,CAISDGTPVFYEQYF,TRBV10-3,TRBJ2-7,NA,NA
TGCGCCAGCAGCTTGGGACAGTCTTCCGGTAGTGAAGCTTTCTTT,CASSLGQSSGSEAFF,TRBV5-1,TRBJ1-1,NA,NA
TGCGCCAGCAGCTTGGCCGCGACAGGGGATACGCAGTATTTT,CASSLAATGDTQYF,TRBV5-1,TRBJ2-3,few,TRBD1
TGTGCCAGCCGGACAGGAGTCACAGATACGCAGTATTTT,CASRTGVTDTQYF,TRBV2,TRBJ2-3,NA,TRBD1
TGCGCCAGCAGCTATGGGAGGGTTGTGGTTATCGCAGATACGCAGTATTTT,CASSYGRVVVIADTQYF,TRBV5-1,TRBJ2-3,NA,TRBD2
TGCGCCAGCAGTGAGAATATAGGAGTCGATTCACCCCTCCACTTT,CASSENIGVDSPLHF,TRBV10-1,TRBJ1-6,NA,NA
TGTGCCAGCAGCTTGGAGGTAGCCGCAGATACGCAGTATTTT,CASSLEVAADTQYF,TRBV5-4,TRBJ2-3,once,NA